This TCR beta chain was observed in a study of blood T cell repertoires in COVID-19. Overall study context: The samples span acute and convalescent COVID-19 from the United States, Italy and Spain. PBMCs, B-cell-depleted T cells, or T cells were the source of the cDNA or gDNA that made up the material.

Original analysis: Quantification of nucleated cells was approximated via reference gene primer amplification. Assay: immunoSEQ multiplex PCR; the TCRdb copy retains only in-frame clones and omits some. V and J calls and clone size come straight from that table; D and trimming were deduced from the DNA. The sample records 150,000 to 200,000 clones, about 86% being singletons. The V end was cut by 4 bases, the J end by 8 bases, with 8 bases between. Germline CDR1 LNHDA, CDR2 SQIVND (reference sequence). This CDR3 spans 11 amino acids. This TCR was sampled from a woman aged 65 to 85 with acute or convalescent COVID-19. The sequenced sample was peripheral blood. V and J are TRBV19 and TRBJ1-2; tentatively, D is TRBD1 (5 bases). CDR3 sequence (DNA): TGTGCCAGTAGTACTGCAGGGGGCTACACCTTC. Its translation: CASSTAGGYTF.